One and the same sample provided the 24 T cell receptor beta chains below, sequenced in a study of response to subunit inactivated influenza vaccine (dated by TCRdb to the late 2010s). Library preparation used RT-PCR. The instrument given in TCRdb is Illumina HiSeq 2500. TCRdb trimmed public reads at Q25 via fastp, called clones via MiXCR and kept in-frame beta chains. Records with the same CDR3 protein are collapsed into one entry carrying the most frequent genes and DNA. This sample is represented by about 300,000 distinct CDR3 sequences; 22% of them were singletons. 10% of the sample is taken by the ten largest. Sequenced material: PBMCs from blood, taken 21 months after vaccination. These receptors were collected from a man in his fifties or sixties who received an inactivated influenza vaccine. Donor details come from another sample of the same person, matched by shared clones.

This clonotype turned up a few times. The rearrangement uses TRBV9 and TRBJ2-1; tentative D call: TRBD1 (6 bases). This CDR3 has 14 amino acids. Germline V gives CDR1 SGDLS, CDR2 YYNGEE. V was cut by 0 bases and J by 15 bases, with 19 bases left in between. Written as DNA, the CDR3 is TGTGCCAGCAGCGTAGAGGGGGTGGGGGTTCAGCGGTTCTTC. Translation gives CASSVEGVGVQRFF. Using reference TRBV9 and TRBJ2-1 for the parts outside the CDR3, the full variable domain is DSGVTQTPKHLITATGQRVTLRCSPRSGDLSVYWYQQSLDQGLQFLIQYYNGEERAKGNILERFSAQQFPDLHSELNLSSLELGDSALYFCASSVEGVGVQRFFGPGTRLTVL.

This clonotype was detected a few times. This rearrangement joins TRBV25-1 to TRBJ1-2; TRBD1 might be the D (5 bases). CDR1 MGHDK and CDR2 SYGVNS come from the germline V gene. V lost 2 bases and J 7 bases, leaving 11 bases between the germline ends. The CDR3 contains 13 residues. This chain's CDR3 is CASSEGAFRGYTF. The CDR3 nucleotides are TGTGCCAGCAGTGAAGGGGCTTTCCGTGGCTACACCTTC.

This clonotype was picked up many times. An end of the junction differs from the germline gene, which may be a read error. The chain has TRBV20-1 and TRBJ1-1, with D unresolved. Germline CDR1 DFQATT, CDR2 SNEGSKA (reference sequence). This CDR3 has 11 residues. CDR3 residues: CSATKMTSSLF. The CDR3 DNA is TGCAGTGCCACGAAAATGACATCCTCCCTCTTT.

This clonotype was observed at least ten times. An end of the junction differs from the germline gene, which may be a read error. The chain joins TRBV20-1 to TRBJ1-2, with D hard to call. This CDR3 contains 14 residues. Germline assignment: CDR1 DFQATT and CDR2 SNEGSKA (reference sequence). This chain's CDR3 is CSAIARDPKYGYTF. CDR3 DNA: TGCAGTGCTATCGCGCGAGACCCTAAATATGGCTACACCTTC.

Ten or more counts support this clonotype. The chain recombines TRBV3-1 with TRBJ2-5, with D maybe TRBD2 (5 bases). Between the trimmed V and J ends, which lost 4 bases and 3 bases, there was a span of 21 bases. The CDR3 extends over 17 amino acids. CDR1 and CDR2 (germline): LGHDT, YNNKEL (reference sequence). The CDR3 is CASSPTTLASGKETQYF. CDR3 nucleotide sequence: TGTGCCAGCAGCCCGACTACCTTGGCATCTGGAAAAGAGACCCAGTACTTC.

This clonotype was detected once. V usage is TRBV20-1 and J usage is TRBJ2-5; 10 bases align to TRBD2. The CDR3 length is 13 residues. The trim removed 6 bases at V and 1 base at J, leaving 2 bases unmatched. Germline V lookup: CDR1 DFQATT, CDR2 SNEGSKA (reference sequence). CDR3 sequence (DNA): TGCAGTGCCCGGACTAGCGGCCAAGAGACCCAGTACTTC. It codes for CSARTSGQETQYF.

The chain carries TRBV4-3 and TRBJ1-2; 7 nucleotides match TRBD1. Germline CDR1 is LGHNA and CDR2 is YSLEER. The CDR3 has 16 amino acids. V was pared by 4 bases and J by 4 bases, with 12 bases of the junction left unmatched. CDR3 loop: CASSPGPGGRSYGYTF. CDR3 DNA: TGCGCCAGCAGCCCCGGACCAGGGGGAAGGAGCTATGGCTACACCTTC.

V and J are TRBV7-2 and TRBJ2-4, with unresolved D. CDR3 length equals 16 residues. Germline lookup yields CDR1 SGHTA and CDR2 FQGNSA. Trimming left V 1 base short and J 0 bases short, with 10 bases between. The CDR3 reads CASSLGGSLAKNIQYF. For the CDR3, the DNA is TGTGCCAGCAGCTTAGGGGGATCGCTAGCCAAAAACATTCAGTACTTC.

The chain is built from TRBV20-1 and TRBJ2-5, with 12 positions matching TRBD2. The CDR3 totals 14 residues. The germline V gene encodes CDR1 DFQATT and CDR2 SNEGSKA (reference sequence). J lost 5 bases, V lost 3 bases, and 4 bases had no gene match. DNA for the CDR3: TGCAGTGCTAGCTCTAGCGGGAGGGCGGAGACCCAGTACTTC. Residues: CSASSSGRAETQYF.

This clonotype came up a few times. The chain joins TRBV15 to TRBJ1-2, with D possibly matching TRBD1 (5 bases). The CDR3 is made up of 13 amino acids. V was shortened by 5 bases and J by 6 bases, with 13 bases between the two germline ends. In germline, CDR1 is LNHNV, CDR2 YYDKDF (reference sequence). The CDR3 loop reads CATSATGRNGYTF. The CDR3 DNA reads as TGTGCCACCAGCGCCACGGGGCGGAATGGCTACACCTTC.

This rearrangement joins TRBV7-9 to TRBJ1-4; D remains ambiguous. Germline V gives CDR1 SEHNR, CDR2 FQNEAQ (reference sequence). The CDR3 has 13 amino acids. V was clipped by 5 bases and J by 7 bases, with 11 bases between them. The CDR3 sequence is CASSLRGSEKLFF. The CDR3 region has the DNA TGTGCCAGCAGCCTCAGAGGAAGTGAAAAACTGTTTTTT.

Turning to this clonotype: One end of the junction is discordant with germline, which a read error may explain. The chain has TRBV28 and TRBJ1-6, with 10 bases fitting TRBD1. The germline gives CDR1 MDHEN, CDR2 SYDVKM. The CDR3 covers 14 residues. The CDR3 loop reads CASTPGQGSSPLQF. The CDR3 DNA is TGTGCCAGCACCCCGGGACAGGGGAGTTCACCCCTCCAATTT.

V usage is TRBV10-3 and J usage is TRBJ1-6; D perhaps matches TRBD1 (5 bases). Trimming stripped 5 bases from V and 0 bases from J, with 11 bases between. The CDR3 is 16 residues long. Germline CDR1 and CDR2: ENHRY and SYGVKD. The CDR3 DNA reads as TGTGCCATCAGTCAGCAGGGCAGCTCCTATAATTCACCCCTCCACTTT. Its translation: CAISQQGSSYNSPLHF.

This clonotype showed up just a few times. The chain recombines TRBV3-1 with TRBJ1-1, with D possibly being TRBD1 (6 bases). The germline CDR1 and CDR2 sequences are LGHDT and YNNKEL (reference sequence). The germline V and J ends were trimmed by 0 bases and 10 bases, with 9 bases remaining between them. This CDR3 spans 12 amino acids. CDR3 DNA sequence: TGTGCCAGCAGCCAAGAGCCGACAGGAGCTTTCTTT. Translation: CASSQEPTGAFF.

This clonotype was seen at least ten times. J is TRBJ1-4 and V is TRBV12-3 or TRBV12-4; 8 nucleotides agree with TRBD1. Trimming took 6 bases from V and 2 from J; bases not matched to a gene: 8. This CDR3 is 16 amino acids long. The CDR3 DNA is TGTGCCAGCAGACGGGGACAGGCCTTGACTAATGAAAAACTGTTTTTT. This translates into CASRRGQALTNEKLFF.

The chain uses TRBV20-1 and TRBJ2-7; TRBD2 agrees at 7 bases. Trimming at V came to 1 base and at J to 1 base, leaving 10 bases not matched to a gene. The CDR3 is 16 amino acids. Germline V lookup: CDR1 DFQATT, CDR2 SNEGSKA (reference sequence). The CDR3 coding sequence is TGCAGTGCTAGAGGTGGCGGGAGAGAAGTATCCTACGAGCAGTACTTC. This translates into CSARGGGREVSYEQYF.

This clonotype was detected only a few times. V gene TRBV11-1 combines with J gene TRBJ2-2; 9 nucleotides match TRBD1. The CDR3 runs to 18 residues. Germline CDR1 reads SGHAT; CDR2 reads FQDESV (reference sequence). Unmatched junction bases numbered 16, after V lost 5 bases and J lost 6 bases. CDR3 nucleotides: TGTGCCAGCAGCCCAACCCTTGACCGACAGGGGGTCGCCGGGGAGCTGTTTTTT. As protein: CASSPTLDRQGVAGELFF.

This clonotype has only one observation. The rearrangement links TRBV5-1 to TRBJ1-1; 7 nucleotides align to TRBD1. CDR3 length: 15 amino acids. The germline V gene has CDR1 SGHRS and CDR2 YFSETQ. V lost 2 bases and J lost 0; bases outside the gene matches: 4. The CDR3 protein is CASSFGRGVNTEAFF. CDR3 nucleotide sequence: TGCGCCAGCAGCTTCGGCAGGGGGGTGAACACTGAAGCTTTCTTT.

This clonotype appeared a few times. The chain links TRBV5-1 to TRBJ2-1, with D possibly TRBD2 on 5 matching bases. CDR3 length: 16 amino acids. The ends were cut back, 4 bases at V and 4 bases at J, with 18 bases in the middle. Germline values: CDR1 SGHRS, CDR2 YFSETQ. The CDR3: CASSPSSGELYNEQFF. The CDR3 DNA sequence: TGCGCCAGCAGCCCCTCCAGCGGAGAACTATACAATGAGCAGTTCTTC.

J is TRBJ2-7 and V is TRBV12-3 or TRBV12-4; D is perhaps TRBD1 (5 bases). CDR3 size: 14 residues. Trimming took off 7 bases at V and 5 bases at J, with 18 bases between the two ends. In DNA, the CDR3 is TGTGCCAGCACTCCCCGCCTTAAGGGGCACGAGCAGTACTTC. Protein: CASTPRLKGHEQYF.

This clonotype was seen a few times. The chain joins TRBV5-1 to TRBJ1-6; TRBD1 agrees at 7 bases. Germline values: CDR1 SGHRS, CDR2 YFSETQ. V lost 4 bases to trimming and J lost 3 bases; unmatched junction nucleotides: 7. This CDR3 is built from 16 residues. CDR3 sequence reads: CASSRAGGNYNSPLHF. The CDR3 bases are TGCGCCAGCAGCCGCGCAGGGGGAAACTATAATTCACCCCTCCACTTT.

This chain's CDR3 is CASSLFSGAPNEQFF. CDR3 DNA: TGTGCCAGCAGCTTATTTAGCGGGGCCCCCAATGAGCAGTTCTTC. The chain combines TRBV7-2 with TRBJ2-1; 8 bases match TRBD2. The CDR3 covers 15 residues. J gave up 6 bases and V 2 bases, and 6 bases lay outside the gene matches. Per germline, CDR1 SGHTA and CDR2 FQGNSA.

Only one count was recorded for this clonotype. One junction end disagrees with the germline gene, perhaps due to a read error. This sequence joins TRBV10-3 and TRBJ1-6; possibly TRBD1 for D (5 bases). There are 14 residues in the CDR3. Germline CDR1 is ENHRY and CDR2 is SYGVKD. The CDR3 spells CAISEARDHPPLQF. The DNA for the CDR3 is TGTGCCATCAGTGAGGCCAGGGACCATCCACCCCTCCAATTT.

This clonotype came up a few times. V usage is TRBV2 and J usage is TRBJ2-7; weak D call: TRBD1 (5 bases). V was pared by 2 bases and J by 2 bases, with 10 bases between. Germline lookup yields CDR1 SNHLY and CDR2 FYNNEI. This CDR3 is built from 14 residues. CDR3 sequence reads: CASSERGEPYEQYF. The CDR3 DNA is TGTGCCAGCAGTGAAAGGGGCGAGCCCTACGAGCAGTACTTC. The full variable domain, rest sourced from reference TRBV2 and TRBJ2-7, is EPEVTQTPSHQVTQMGQEVILRCVPISNHLYFYWYRQILGQKVEFLVSFYNNEISEKSEIFDDQFSVERPDGSNFTLKIRSTKLEDSAMYFCASSERGEPYEQYFGPGTRLTVT.